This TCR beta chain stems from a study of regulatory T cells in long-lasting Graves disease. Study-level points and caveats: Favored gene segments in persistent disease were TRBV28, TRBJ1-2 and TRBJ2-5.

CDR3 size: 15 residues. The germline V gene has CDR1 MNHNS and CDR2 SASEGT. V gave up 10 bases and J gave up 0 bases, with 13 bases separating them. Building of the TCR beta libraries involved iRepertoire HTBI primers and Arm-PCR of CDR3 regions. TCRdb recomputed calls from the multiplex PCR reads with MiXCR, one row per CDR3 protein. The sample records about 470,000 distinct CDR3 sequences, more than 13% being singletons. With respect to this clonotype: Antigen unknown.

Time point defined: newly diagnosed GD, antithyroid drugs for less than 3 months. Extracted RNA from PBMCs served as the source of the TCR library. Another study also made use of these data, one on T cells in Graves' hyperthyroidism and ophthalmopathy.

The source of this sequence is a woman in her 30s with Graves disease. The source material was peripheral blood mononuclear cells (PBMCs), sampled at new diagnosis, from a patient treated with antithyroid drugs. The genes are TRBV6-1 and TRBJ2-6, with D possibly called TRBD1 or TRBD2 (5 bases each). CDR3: CATVSGRSGANVLTF. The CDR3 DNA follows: TGTGCCACCGTATCGGGGCGCTCTGGGGCCAACGTCCTGACTTTC.